The rows below give T cell receptor beta chains drawn from one sample of a study of T-cell reconstitution after alpha-beta-depleted transplantation in children. One entry per CDR3 protein results from TCRdb running MiXCR on the PCR reads. The sample has about 400,000 distinct CDR3 sequences, 20% seen once. The sequencing used PBMCs from the stem cell graft donor, collected from the stem cell graft. The receptor set was obtained from a human donor who donated a stem cell graft to a child with acute myeloid leukemia. Each CDR3 is given with its conserved first and last residue. D genes are given only for firm matches. Not every row has a clone size; where given, it reads once, few, many or a size class.

>TRBV5-1|TRBJ2-2|.|14|TRBD2
CASTQTSSTGELFF
TGCGCCAGCACACAGACTAGCAGCACCGGGGAGCTGTTTTTT
>TRBV28|TRBJ2-7|.|13|.
CASSYPGVYEQYF
TGTGCCAGCAGTTATCCGGGCGTGTACGAGCAGTACTTC
>TRBV12-3/TRBV12-4|TRBJ2-1|many|13|.
CASRWSSYNEQFF
TGTGCCAGCCGCTGGTCCTCCTACAATGAGCAGTTCTTC
>TRBV6-2/TRBV6-3|TRBJ2-7|few|14|TRBD2
CASSGLAETYEQYF
TGTGCCAGCAGCGGGCTAGCGGAAACCTACGAGCAGTACTTC
>TRBV6-2/TRBV6-3|TRBJ2-5|.|10|.
CASARETQYF
TGTGCCAGCGCGCGAGAGACCCAGTACTTC
>TRBV10-3|TRBJ2-1|few|18|.
CAISPTVLSGTRYNEQFF
TGTGCCATCAGTCCCACCGTACTATCCGGGACACGATACAATGAGCAGTTCTTC
>TRBV20-1|TRBJ2-7|few|13|TRBD1
CSAFGQGAYEQYF
TGCAGTGCCTTCGGACAGGGCGCCTACGAGCAGTACTTC
>TRBV24-1|TRBJ2-1|few|18|TRBD2
CATSGVAGGPGSYNEQFF
TGTGCCACCAGTGGAGTAGCGGGAGGGCCGGGCTCCTACAATGAGCAGTTCTTC
>TRBV19|TRBJ2-3|many|14|.
CASRTDSSTDTQYF
TGTGCCAGTAGGACGGACAGTAGCACAGATACGCAGTATTTT
>TRBV28|TRBJ1-1|few|15|.
CASRRNMISNTEAFF
TGTGCCAGCAGACGGAACATGATTTCGAACACTGAAGCTTTCTTT
>TRBV7-3|TRBJ2-1|few|15|TRBD2
CASSSGLVPYNEQFF
TGTGCCAGCAGCTCGGGACTAGTCCCCTACAATGAGCAGTTCTTC
>TRBV29-1|TRBJ2-1|many|13|TRBD1
CSVAKDRNNEQFF
TGCAGCGTCGCCAAGGACAGGAACAATGAGCAGTTCTTC
>TRBV12-3/TRBV12-4|TRBJ2-3|many|15|TRBD1
CASSAPDRDTDTQYF
TGTGCCAGCAGTGCCCCCGACAGGGACACAGATACGCAGTATTTT
>TRBV5-1|TRBJ1-2|few|13|TRBD1
CASSLGTGSGYTF
TGCGCCAGCAGCTTGGGGACAGGGAGCGGCTACACCTTC
>TRBV6-2/TRBV6-3|TRBJ2-1|.|18|TRBD2
CASNRLAGGPGYYNEQFF
TGTGCCAGCAACCGACTAGCGGGAGGCCCAGGGTACTACAATGAGCAGTTCTTC
>TRBV7-9|TRBJ1-1|.|13|.
CASSRRDFTEAFF
TGTGCCAGCAGCCGACGGGATTTCACTGAAGCTTTCTTT
>TRBV5-1|TRBJ2-3|.|13|.
CASSTQGTDTQYF
TGCGCCAGCAGCACTCAGGGCACAGATACGCAGTATTTT
>TRBV7-9|TRBJ2-3|.|15|TRBD2
CASSGGSGSKDTQYF
TGTGCCAGCAGCGGTGGGAGCGGGAGCAAAGATACGCAGTATTTT
>TRBV28|TRBJ1-5|.|15|TRBD1
CASTPTGTVTQPQHF
TGTGCCAGCACCCCGACAGGGACGGTAACTCAGCCCCAGCATTTT
>TRBV27|TRBJ1-1|.|15|.
CASLRTGALNTEAFF
TGTGCCAGCCTGAGAACCGGGGCCTTGAACACTGAAGCTTTCTTT
>TRBV4-2|TRBJ2-1|few|16|TRBD2
CASSQVLREPYNEQFF
TGTGCCAGCAGCCAAGTACTGCGGGAGCCCTACAATGAGCAGTTCTTC
>TRBV19|TRBJ2-1|.|15|TRBD1
CASRSGDRGFDEQFF
TGTGCCAGTAGATCCGGTGACAGGGGGTTCGATGAGCAGTTCTTC
>TRBV5-6|TRBJ1-1|few|12|.
CASSLTTGGAFF
TGTGCCAGCAGCTTAACGACAGGAGGGGCTTTCTTT
>TRBV19|TRBJ1-5|many|16|TRBD1
CASSIDLDRVDQPQHF
TGTGCCAGTAGTATAGATTTGGACAGGGTGGATCAGCCCCAGCATTTT
>TRBV12-3/TRBV12-4|TRBJ1-3|.|14|.
CASSWNSGGNTIYF
TGTGCCAGCAGCTGGAACTCTGGGGGAAACACCATATATTTT
>TRBV5-1|TRBJ2-5|few|16|TRBD2
CASSWALAGGQETQYF
TGCGCCAGCAGCTGGGCTTTAGCGGGAGGGCAAGAGACCCAGTACTTC
>TRBV28|TRBJ2-5|.|12|.
CASRGAIETQYF
TGTGCCAGCAGGGGAGCTATCGAGACCCAGTACTTC
>TRBV29-1|TRBJ2-7|many|14|.
CSARTRRPSYEQYF
TGCAGCGCCAGAACCAGGAGGCCTAGCTACGAGCAGTACTTC
>TRBV5-1|TRBJ2-1|few|14|TRBD2
CASIPGGTRNEQFF
TGCGCCAGCATTCCTGGCGGGACTAGGAATGAGCAGTTCTTC
>TRBV29-1|TRBJ2-2|.|13|.
CSVRDSNTGELFF
TGCAGCGTTAGGGACTCGAACACCGGGGAGCTGTTTTTT
>TRBV20-1|TRBJ2-7|.|13|.
CSARDESTYEQYF
TGCAGTGCTAGGGACGAGTCCACCTACGAGCAGTACTTC
>TRBV20-1|TRBJ2-7|.|15|.
CSARAPRGADYEQYF
TGCAGTGCTAGAGCGCCGAGGGGGGCGGACTACGAGCAGTACTTC
>TRBV20-1|TRBJ2-3|.|12|TRBD1
CSAFDRGNTQYF
TGCAGTGCTTTCGACAGGGGAAATACGCAGTATTTT
>TRBV20-1|TRBJ2-3|.|15|.
CSARWGSASTDTQYF
TGCAGTGCTAGATGGGGATCCGCTAGCACAGATACGCAGTATTTT
>TRBV29-1|TRBJ2-3|many|14|TRBD2
CSVDGEGGIDTQYF
TGCAGCGTTGATGGGGAGGGCGGGATAGATACGCAGTATTTT
>TRBV20-1|TRBJ2-5|.|14|TRBD2
CSARAAGVVETQNF
TGCAGTGCTAGAGCAGCGGGAGTAGTGGAGACCCAGAACTTC
>TRBV4-2|TRBJ2-1|.|21|.
CASSPGGEYRSYSGKSNEQFF
TGTGCCAGCAGCCCCGGGGGCGAGTACAGGAGCTACAGCGGGAAATCCAATGAGCAGTTCTTC
>TRBV6-5|TRBJ2-7|.|15|.
CASSYSLRDYYEQYF
TGTGCCAGCAGTTACTCTTTACGGGATTATTACGAGCAGTACTTC
>TRBV5-1|TRBJ2-2|.|19|.
CASSFGLTGRGHNTGELFF
TGCGCCAGCAGCTTCGGATTGACAGGGAGGGGACACAACACCGGGGAGCTGTTTTTT
>TRBV11-1|TRBJ2-1|few|16|TRBD2
CASGTIKLAGDGEQFF
TGTGCCAGCGGAACGATTAAACTAGCGGGAGACGGTGAGCAGTTCTTC
>TRBV6-2/TRBV6-3|TRBJ1-2|.|15|.
CASRATDLEDYGSTF
TGTGCCAGCAGAGCGACAGATTTGGAGGACTATGGCTCCACCTTC
>TRBV7-6|TRBJ2-5|.|13|.
CASSRWGPETQYF
TGTGCCAGCAGCCGTTGGGGACCGGAGACCCAGTACTTC